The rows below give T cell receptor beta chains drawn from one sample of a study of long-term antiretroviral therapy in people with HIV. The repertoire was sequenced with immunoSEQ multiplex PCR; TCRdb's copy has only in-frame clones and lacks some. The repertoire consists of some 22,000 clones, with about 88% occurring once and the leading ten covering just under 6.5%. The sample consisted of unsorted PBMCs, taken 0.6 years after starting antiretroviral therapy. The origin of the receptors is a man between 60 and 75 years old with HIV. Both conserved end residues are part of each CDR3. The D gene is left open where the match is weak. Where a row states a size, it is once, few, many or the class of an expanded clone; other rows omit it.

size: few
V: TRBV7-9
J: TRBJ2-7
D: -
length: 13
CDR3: CASSPGSRGEQYF
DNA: TGTGCCAGCAGCCCAGGTTCCAGGGGCGAGCAGTACTTC

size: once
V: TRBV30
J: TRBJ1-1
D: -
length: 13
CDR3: CAWGMEGDTEAFF
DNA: TGTGCCTGGGGGATGGAGGGCGACACTGAAGCTTTCTTT

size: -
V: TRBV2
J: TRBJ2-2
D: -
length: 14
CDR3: CALSLRPNTGELFF
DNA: TGTGCCCTCAGCCTCCGGCCGAACACCGGGGAGCTGTTTTTT

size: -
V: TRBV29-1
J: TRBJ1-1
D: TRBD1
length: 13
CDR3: CSVDRGRLTEAFF
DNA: TGCAGCGTTGATAGGGGGCGGCTCACTGAAGCTTTCTTT

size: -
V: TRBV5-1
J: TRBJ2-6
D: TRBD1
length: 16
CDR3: CASSSTGGSGANVLTF
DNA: TGCGCCAGCAGCTCTACAGGGGGCAGTGGGGCCAACGTCCTGACTTTC

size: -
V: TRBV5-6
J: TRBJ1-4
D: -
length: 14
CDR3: CASSFTATNEKLFF
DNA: TGTGCCAGCAGCTTTACCGCAACTAATGAAAAACTGTTTTTT

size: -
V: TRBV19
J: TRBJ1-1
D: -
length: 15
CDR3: CASSIWNGGNTEAFF
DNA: TGTGCCAGTAGTATATGGAACGGAGGGAACACTGAAGCTTTCTTT

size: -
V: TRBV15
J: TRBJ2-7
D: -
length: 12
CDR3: CATQEPPGEQYF
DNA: TGTGCCACCCAGGAGCCCCCGGGCGAGCAGTACTTC

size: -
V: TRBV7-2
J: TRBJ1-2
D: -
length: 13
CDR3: CASSLLTAYGYTF
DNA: TGTGCCAGCAGCTTATTAACAGCTTATGGCTACACCTTC

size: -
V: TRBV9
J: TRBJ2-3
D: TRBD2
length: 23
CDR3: CASSVGWRWTGTSGSGSTDTQYF
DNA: TGTGCCAGCAGCGTAGGATGGAGATGGACCGGGACTAGCGGGTCCGGGAGCACAGATACGCAGTATTTT

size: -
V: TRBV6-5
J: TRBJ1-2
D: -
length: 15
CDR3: CASSYLLSAPLGYTF
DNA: TGTGCCAGCAGTTACCTCCTTTCGGCTCCCCTTGGCTACACCTTC

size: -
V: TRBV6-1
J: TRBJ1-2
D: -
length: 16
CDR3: CASSEISAGWRYGYTF
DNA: TGTGCCAGCAGTGAAATTTCTGCTGGGTGGAGGTATGGCTACACCTTC

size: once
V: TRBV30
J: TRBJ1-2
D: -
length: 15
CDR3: CAWTLKVGSNYGYTF
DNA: TGTGCCTGGACCCTAAAAGTGGGGTCTAACTATGGCTACACCTTC

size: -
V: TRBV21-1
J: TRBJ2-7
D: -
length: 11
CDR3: CASSARGFLVF
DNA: TGTGCCAGCAGCGCCAGGGGATTTTTGGTCTTC

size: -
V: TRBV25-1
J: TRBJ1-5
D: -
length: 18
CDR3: CASSETKHGGGASQPQHF
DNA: TGTGCCAGCAGTGAAACAAAACATGGGGGAGGCGCCAGTCAGCCCCAGCATTTT

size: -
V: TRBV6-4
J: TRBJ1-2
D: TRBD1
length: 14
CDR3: CASAVNGQGYGYTF
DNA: TGTGCCAGCGCCGTAAATGGACAGGGCTATGGCTACACCTTC

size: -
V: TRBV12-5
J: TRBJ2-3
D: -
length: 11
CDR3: CASGFGDTQYF
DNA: TGTGCTAGTGGTTTCGGTGATACGCAGTATTTT

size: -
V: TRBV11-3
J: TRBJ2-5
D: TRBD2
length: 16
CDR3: CASSKGLAGDRETQYF
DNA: TGTGCCAGCAGCAAGGGACTAGCGGGGGATCGAGAGACCCAGTACTTC

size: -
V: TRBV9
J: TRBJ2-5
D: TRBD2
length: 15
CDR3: CASSVGGTTQETQYF
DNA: TGTGCCAGCAGCGTAGGGGGGACTACGCAAGAGACCCAGTACTTC

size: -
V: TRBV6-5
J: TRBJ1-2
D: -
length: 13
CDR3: CASRLNRVRGYTF
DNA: TGTGCCAGCAGGCTCAACAGGGTTCGGGGCTACACCTTC

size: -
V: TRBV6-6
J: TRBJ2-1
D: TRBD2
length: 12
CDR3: CASRVAGGEQFF
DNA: TGTGCCAGCAGGGTAGCGGGAGGGGAGCAGTTCTTC

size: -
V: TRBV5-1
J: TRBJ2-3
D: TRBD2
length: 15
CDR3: CASSLLAGVPDTQYF
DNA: TGCGCCAGCAGCTTGCTAGCGGGAGTCCCAGATACGCAGTATTTT

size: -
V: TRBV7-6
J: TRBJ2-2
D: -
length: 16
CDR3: CASSLASHGGTGELFF
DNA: TGTGCCAGCAGCTTAGCGTCCCATGGCGGAACCGGGGAGCTGTTTTTT

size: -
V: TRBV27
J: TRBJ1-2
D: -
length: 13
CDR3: CASSLGEDYGYTF
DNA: TGTGCCAGCAGTTTAGGGGAGGACTATGGCTACACCTTC

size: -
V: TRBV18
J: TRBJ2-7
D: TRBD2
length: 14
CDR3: CASYAGLGDKEQYF
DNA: TGTGCCAGCTACGCGGGACTAGGGGATAAAGAGCAGTACTTC

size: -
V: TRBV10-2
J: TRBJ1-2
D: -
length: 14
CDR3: CASSDWAFKSGYTF
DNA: TGCGCCAGCAGTGATTGGGCGTTTAAATCGGGCTACACCTTC

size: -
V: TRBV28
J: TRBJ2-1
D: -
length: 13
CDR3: CASSLSEGGEQFF
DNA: TGTGCCAGCAGTTTATCCGAGGGGGGCGAGCAGTTCTTC

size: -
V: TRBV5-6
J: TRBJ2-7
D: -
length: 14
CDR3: CASSLDRISYEQYF
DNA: TGTGCCAGCAGCTTGGACCGAATCTCCTACGAGCAGTACTTC

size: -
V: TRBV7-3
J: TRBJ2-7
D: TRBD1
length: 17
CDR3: CASSPGTGGGSSYEQYF
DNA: TGTGCCAGCAGCCCAGGGACAGGGGGCGGTTCATCTTACGAGCAGTACTTC

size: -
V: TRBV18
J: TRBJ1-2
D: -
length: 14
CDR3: CASSPLGRDNGYTF
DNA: TGTGCCAGCTCACCACTAGGCAGGGATAATGGCTACACCTTC

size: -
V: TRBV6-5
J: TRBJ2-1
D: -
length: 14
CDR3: CASNLGGEGVEQFF
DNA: TGTGCCAGCAACCTAGGGGGGGAGGGTGTTGAGCAGTTCTTC